This T cell receptor (beta chain) was sequenced in a study of blood T cell repertoires in COVID-19. As for the study in general: T cells, B-cell-depleted T cells, or PBMCs provided the cDNA or gDNA that served as material.

Per germline, CDR1 MNHEY and CDR2 SVGAGI. J lost 10 bases, V lost 1 base, and 7 bases had no gene match. This CDR3 comprises 15 residues. Assay used: immunoSEQ multiplex PCR; TCRdb lists only in-frame clones, some missing. The sample has around 56,000 clones, roughly 79% seen once; the top ten hold approximately 30%. The TCR sequence derives from a woman of 80 years or more with active or convalescent COVID-19. The sequenced sample consisted of peripheral blood. V and J are TRBV6-5 and TRBJ1-4; 9 bases agree with TRBD1. The CDR3 loop is CASSYLDRGRGKLFF. The CDR3 DNA sequence: TGTGCCAGCAGTTACTTGGACAGGGGCCGGGGAAAACTGTTTTTT.